Following are 24 T cell receptor beta chains from one sample sequenced in a study of neurological immune-mediated disorders. TCRdb reanalysed the 5' RACE reads using MiXCR and keeps one entry per CDR3 protein. The sample gives 93,000 or so distinct CDR3 sequences, 10% to 14% of which show up once; 3.1% is in the top ten. Time point of the sample: longitudinal time-point 3. The material sequenced was PBMCs. The source of these receptors is a female donor with HTLV-1-associated myelopathy (HAM/TSP).

This clonotype was counted many times. V is TRBV12-5 and J is TRBJ1-5; D uncertain. Per the germline V gene, CDR1 is LGHNT and CDR2 is FRNRAP. Trimming left V 0 bases short and J 3 bases short, with 9 bases between. The CDR3 totals 15 residues. As DNA, the CDR3 is TGTGCTAGTGGTTTGGTAGTAGGGCCCAATCAGCCCCAGCATTTT. Translation: CASGLVVGPNQPQHF.

This clonotype was picked up many times. The V and J genes are TRBV4-1 and TRBJ2-6; 7 bases agree with TRBD1. Per germline, CDR1 MGHRA and CDR2 YSYEKL. Unmatched junction bases numbered 7, after V lost 4 bases and J lost 1 base. The CDR3 has 17 residues. CDR3 in amino acids: CASSRKTGSSGANVLTF. CDR3 bases: TGCGCCAGCAGCCGAAAGACAGGGTCTTCTGGGGCCAACGTCCTGACTTTC.

The CDR3 DNA sequence: TGTGCCATCAGTGGGGGCCTCGGGACAGCTTCTGGGGCCAACGTCCTGACTTTC. The encoded protein is CAISGGLGTASGANVLTF. The chain couples TRBV10-3 to TRBJ2-6, with 7 bases identical to TRBD1. The junction had 10 bases not matched to a gene; V was cut back by 4 bases and J by 1 base. This CDR3 has 18 residues. Germline values: CDR1 ENHRY, CDR2 SYGVKD.

This clonotype has ten or more counts. The CDR3 loop is CASSGVDRGTDTQYF. The CDR3 DNA reads TGTGCCAGCAGTGGCGTGGACAGGGGCACAGATACGCAGTATTTT. The rearrangement uses TRBV6-1 and TRBJ2-3; the match to TRBD1 covers 8 bases. Trimming took 4 bases from V and 1 from J; bases not matched to a gene: 4. The CDR3 spans 15 residues. Germline V gene data show CDR1 as MNHNS and CDR2 as SASEGT.

In this sample, this clonotype turned up many times. The rearrangement links TRBV7-2 to TRBJ2-7; D is perhaps TRBD1 (6 bases). V shed 5 bases and J shed 4 bases, with 18 bases lying between them. Germline CDR1 reads SGHTA; CDR2 reads FQGNSA. The CDR3 length is 15 residues. The chain's CDR3 is CASSPTSGQGYEQYF. DNA for the CDR3: TGTGCCAGCAGCCCGACGTCGGGACAAGGATACGAGCAGTACTTC.

The table lists this clonotype with a few counts. This rearrangement joins TRBV28 to TRBJ1-6, with 8 positions matching TRBD1. The CDR3 runs to 14 residues. V shed 5 bases and J 7 bases; nucleotides not matched to a gene: 4. Germline V gives CDR1 MDHEN, CDR2 SYDVKM. The DNA for the CDR3 is TGTGCCAGCAGTCCCAGGGGGCACAATTCACCCCTCCACTTT. It codes for CASSPRGHNSPLHF.

This clonotype was counted ten times or more. A junction end diverges from the germline sequence, so it may reflect a read error. V and J are TRBV20-1 and TRBJ1-1; D is unresolved. This CDR3 is 12 amino acids long. Looked up from germline, CDR1 is DFQATT and CDR2 is SNEGSKA (reference sequence). DNA of the CDR3: TGCAGTGCTAGAGGTCGGACGAGGCAGATGATCTTT. This sequence encodes CSARGRTRQMIF.

This clonotype was counted many times. The chain recombines TRBV20-1 with TRBJ1-5; D gene unclear. The CDR3 consists of 12 residues. Trimming removed 3 bases from V and 0 bases from J, with 3 bases in between. Germline lookup yields CDR1 DFQATT and CDR2 SNEGSKA (reference sequence). The DNA of the CDR3 is TGCAGTGCTAGGTATAGCAATCAGCCCCAGCATTTT. Translation: CSARYSNQPQHF.

This clonotype was detected many times. This chain uses TRBV29-1 with TRBJ1-4, with a possible D match to TRBD1 (5 bases). Trimming pared 3 bases from V and 1 base from J, leaving 15 bases between. The CDR3 length is 16 residues. Per germline, CDR1 SQVTM and CDR2 ANQGSEA. CDR3 sequence (DNA): TGCAGCGTTGATGAAGGACACGGGGGAACTAATGAAAAACTGTTTTTT. As protein: CSVDEGHGGTNEKLFF.

The J gene is TRBJ2-3, the V gene TRBV7-2; 10 bases map to TRBD2. Trimming took 5 bases from V and 2 from J; bases not matched to a gene: 4. Germline values: CDR1 SGHTA, CDR2 FQGNSA. The CDR3 runs to 15 residues. In nucleotides, the CDR3 is TGTGCCAGCAGCATTAGCGGGGGGTACACAGATACGCAGTATTTT. It is translated as CASSISGGYTDTQYF.

The sample holds many counts of this clonotype. The chain recombines TRBV28 with TRBJ1-4; D perhaps matches TRBD1 (5 bases). The CDR3 contains 13 residues. Trimming shortened V by 5 bases and J by 4 bases, and 8 bases separated the two germline ends. The germline CDR1 and CDR2 sequences are MDHEN and SYDVKM. The chain's CDR3 is CASSGANNEKLFF. The DNA of the CDR3 is TGTGCCAGCAGTGGGGCAAATAATGAAAAACTGTTTTTT.

This clonotype was seen repeatedly, ten times or more. V gene TRBV6-6 combines with J gene TRBJ2-7; TRBD2 is a possible D gene (6 bases). This CDR3 is built from 12 residues. Looked up from germline, CDR1 is MNHNY and CDR2 is SVGAGI (reference sequence). V lost 6 bases and J 1 base, leaving 7 bases between the germline ends. The CDR3 nucleotides read TGTGCCAGCAGACGGGAGTCCTACGAGCAGTACTTC. Translating it yields CASRRESYEQYF.

This clonotype was seen many times. This rearrangement joins TRBV20-1 to TRBJ2-3; 10 nucleotides line up with TRBD1. Germline V CDR1 and CDR2: DFQATT, SNEGSKA (reference sequence). V gave up 3 bases and J gave up 2 bases; unmatched junction bases: 8. This CDR3 is 16 amino acids long. In DNA, the CDR3 is TGCAGTGCTAGTCCCCCGGGACAGGGGAACACAGATACGCAGTATTTT. It encodes CSASPPGQGNTDTQYF.

This clonotype has ten or more counts. The chain couples TRBV27 to TRBJ1-6, with D possibly TRBD1 on 5 matching bases. Germline lookup yields CDR1 MNHEY and CDR2 SMNVEV (reference sequence). The CDR3 runs 14 residues. The V end was cut by 4 bases, the J end by 10 bases, with 14 bases between. The DNA of the CDR3 is TGTGCCAGCAGTTATTGGGACTCGAACTCACCCCTCCACTTT. Encoded protein: CASSYWDSNSPLHF.

Many counts were recorded for this clonotype. V is TRBV28 and J is TRBJ2-3; 8 bases are a match to TRBD1. Germline V gene sequence: CDR1 MDHEN, CDR2 SYDVKM. The J segment lost 1 base and the V segment lost 7 bases, leaving 4 bases of the junction unmatched. This CDR3 has 14 amino acids. The CDR3 nucleotides are TGTGCCAGCACCGTGGACAGGGGCACAGATACGCAGTATTTT. This encodes CASTVDRGTDTQYF.

This clonotype occurred many times. The chain combines TRBV20-1 with TRBJ2-1; maybe TRBD2 (6 bases). The CDR3 is made up of 15 amino acids. Germline values: CDR1 DFQATT, CDR2 SNEGSKA (reference sequence). Trimming cost V 6 bases and J 4 bases, with 19 bases left between them. CDR3 protein: CSAPSQGLDYNEQFF. CDR3 nucleotides: TGCAGTGCCCCTAGTCAGGGACTGGATTACAATGAGCAGTTCTTC.

At least ten counts were recorded for this clonotype. This chain connects TRBV7-9 to TRBJ2-1; D is possibly TRBD2 (6 bases). In germline, CDR1 is SEHNR, CDR2 FQNEAQ (reference sequence). V dropped 5 bases and J dropped 6 bases, with 17 bases sitting between them. The CDR3 totals 15 residues. CDR3 in amino acids: CASSRLRESSNEQFF. CDR3 coding DNA: TGTGCCAGCAGCAGACTCCGGGAGTCATCCAATGAGCAGTTCTTC. Drawing the rest from reference TRBV7-9 and TRBJ2-1, the complete variable domain is DTGVSQNPRHKITKRGQNVTFRCDPISEHNRLYWYRQTLGQGPEFLTYFQNEAQLEKSRLLSDRFSAERPKGSFSTLEIQRTEQGDSAMYLCASSRLRESSNEQFFGPGTRLTVL.

In its sample, this clonotype was seen many times. This chain joins TRBV6-5 and TRBJ2-1, with TRBD1 matching 10 bases. The CDR3 consists of 14 residues. V shed 0 bases and J 8 bases; nucleotides not matched to a gene: 1. From germline, CDR1 is MNHEY and CDR2 SVGAGI. CDR3 loop: CASSYSGTGDEQFF. The CDR3 nucleotides read TGTGCCAGCAGTTACTCGGGGACAGGGGATGAGCAGTTCTTC.

V usage is TRBV19 and J usage is TRBJ2-3; D gene unclear. Germline V gene data show CDR1 as LNHDA and CDR2 as SQIVND (reference sequence). This CDR3 region has 14 residues. The germline V and J ends were trimmed by 4 bases and 0 bases, with 8 bases remaining between them. The CDR3 reads CASSTRSSTDTQYF. The CDR3 coding sequence is TGTGCCAGTAGTACTCGGTCAAGCACAGATACGCAGTATTTT.

Ten or more counts support this clonotype. This chain links TRBV12-3 or TRBV12-4 with TRBJ2-3, with 10 bases matching TRBD2. V was clipped by 6 bases and J by 4 bases; unmatched bases: 4. The CDR3 runs to 14 residues. CDR3 region: CASRAGGRSDTQYF. For the CDR3, the DNA is TGTGCCAGCAGAGCGGGGGGGCGTTCAGATACGCAGTATTTT.

This clonotype occurred many times. The chain couples TRBV3-1 to TRBJ1-3; D gene uncertain. The V gene lost 4 bases and the J gene lost 4 bases, with 14 bases spanning the gap. The CDR3 is 15 amino acids. Germline V gene data show CDR1 as LGHDT and CDR2 as YNNKEL (reference sequence). The CDR3 sequence: CASSLTWSLGNTIYF. As DNA, the CDR3 is TGTGCCAGCAGCCTGACCTGGAGTTTAGGAAACACCATATATTTT.

This clonotype appeared a single time. Without the conserved terminal phenylalanine or tryptophan, this CDR3 likely stems from a read error. The chain carries TRBV5-1 and TRBJ2-5; D remains unclear. Germline V gene sequence: CDR1 SGHRS, CDR2 YFSETQ. The CDR3 has 13 amino acids. The germline V and J ends were trimmed by 4 bases and 4 bases, with 11 bases remaining between them. CDR3 sequence reads: CASSHDNPETQYY. The CDR3 region has the DNA TGCGCCAGCAGCCACGACAACCCAGAGACCCAGTACTAC.

The CDR3 DNA is TGTGCCAGCAGCGTAATGGGGAGCACTGAAGCTTTCTTT. It encodes CASSVMGSTEAFF. V is TRBV9 and J is TRBJ1-1; D gene unclear. Germline lookup yields CDR1 SGDLS and CDR2 YYNGEE. The V end was cut by 1 base, the J end by 4 bases, with 8 bases between. The CDR3 contains 13 residues.

This clonotype appeared many times. The chain is built from TRBV28 and TRBJ2-1; 9 bases fit TRBD2. V gave up 8 bases and J gave up 4 bases; unmatched junction bases: 9. CDR3 length: 15 amino acids. Looked up from germline, CDR1 is MDHEN and CDR2 is SYDVKM. The CDR3 DNA is TGTGCCAGCGGTCGCGGGGGGGGCCCTTACAATGAGCAGTTCTTC. It translates to CASGRGGGPYNEQFF.